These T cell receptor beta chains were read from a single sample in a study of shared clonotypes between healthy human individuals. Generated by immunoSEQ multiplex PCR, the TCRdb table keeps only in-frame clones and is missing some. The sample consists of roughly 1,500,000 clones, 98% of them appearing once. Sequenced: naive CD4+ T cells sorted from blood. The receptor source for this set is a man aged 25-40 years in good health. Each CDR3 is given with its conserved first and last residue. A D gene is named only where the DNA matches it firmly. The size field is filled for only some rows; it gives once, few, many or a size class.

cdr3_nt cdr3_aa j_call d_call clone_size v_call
TGTGCCACCAGCTCCACCGGGACAGGGAAGTACGAGCAGTACTTC CATSSTGTGKYEQYF TRBJ2-7 TRBD1 NA TRBV15
TGTGCCAGCTCACTCGGCACTGAAGCTTTCTTT CASSLGTEAFF TRBJ1-1 NA NA TRBV6-1
TGTGCCAGCAGAGATAGCGGGGCTTACAATGAGCAGTTCTTC CASRDSGAYNEQFF TRBJ2-1 TRBD2 NA TRBV6-5
TGTGCCAGCAGCTTGGGACAGGGGGGTCGCGAGCAGTACTTC CASSLGQGGREQYF TRBJ2-7 TRBD1 NA TRBV7-2
TGCGCCAGTAAATTGGACAGTTATAGCAATCAGCCCCAGCATTTT CASKLDSYSNQPQHF TRBJ1-5 NA NA TRBV5-1
TGTGCCAGCAGCCCCAGCCCGGGCACAGATACGCAGTATTTT CASSPSPGTDTQYF TRBJ2-3 NA once TRBV7-6
TGTGCCAGCAGTTTATCGGGCAGGCGATACGCGAACACCGGGGAGCTGTTTTTT CASSLSGRRYANTGELFF TRBJ2-2 NA NA TRBV27
TGTGCCAGTAGTATGAACGGGAAATACTATGGCTACACCTTC CASSMNGKYYGYTF TRBJ1-2 NA NA TRBV19
TGTGCCAGCAGCCTCAGCAGGTTGGGGACAGATACGCAGTATTTT CASSLSRLGTDTQYF TRBJ2-3 NA NA TRBV7-9
TGTGCCAGCAGCGTAGGTCCGGGACTTCGCTCCTACGAGCAGTACTTC CASSVGPGLRSYEQYF TRBJ2-7 NA NA TRBV9
TGTGCCAGCAGCGGACTACGACAGGACCGAGGTGGCTATGGCTACACCTTC CASSGLRQDRGGYGYTF TRBJ1-2 NA NA TRBV5-4
TGTGCCAGCAGCTTAACCGGGACAGGGCTTCAGCCCCAGCATTTT CASSLTGTGLQPQHF TRBJ1-5 TRBD1 NA TRBV5-6
TGTGCCAGCAAAACCGGGGAGACCCAGTACTTC CASKTGETQYF TRBJ2-5 NA once TRBV6-5